This T cell receptor beta chain was found in a study of T cells in women clearing cervical HPV infection. About the research overall: Control women cleared a single incident HPV16 infection within 12 months.

Genomic DNA, averaging about 1,100 ng per sample, yielded TCR beta CDR3 via immunoSEQ. Sequenced by immunoSEQ multiplex PCR; TCRdb stores in-frame clones only, minus some. In total, the table holds about 30,000 clones. Cervical HPV DNA detected by MY09/MY11 PCR, typed by dot-blot. Sequenced sample: blood buffy coat. The clonotype was recovered from a woman between 18 and 70 years old with a cervical HPV16 infection that either progressed to CIN3+ or cleared (not recorded which).

CDR3: CASSLGEAGYTF. Incomplete CDR3 DNA: TGTGCCAGCAGCCTCGGGGAGGCGGGC. The chain couples TRBV7-9 to TRBJ1-2; D ambiguous. Coverage ceases 3 residues before the CDR3 finishes, and the germline J gene fills in the end. The CDR3 is made up of 12 amino acids. CDR1 is SEHNR and CDR2 is FQNEAQ in the germline V gene (reference sequence).